This T cell receptor beta chain appears in the sequencing data of a study of glioma-infiltrating T cells. The study, taken as a whole, reports: CDR3 overlap between tissue and blood was very small. Non-neoplastic patients had below-expected tissue-blood divergence, while all gliomas exceeded expectation.

Germline V CDR1 and CDR2: MNHNS, SASEGT. The CDR3 loop spans 14 amino acids. V gave up 8 bases and J gave up 4 bases, with 14 bases separating them. TCR alpha and beta CDR3 regions were amplified from RNA using iRepertoire nested multiplex PCR. Tissue mRNA or PBMC total RNA, about 90-450 ng, went into one-step reverse transcription and amplification. MiXCR, applied by TCRdb to the multiplex PCR reads, yields one record per CDR3 protein. Among about 140,000 distinct CDR3 sequences, roughly two fifths were seen once, and the ten largest hold roughly 20%. Concerning this clonotype: Its antigen is still unknown.

The source material was glioma tissue, nonneoplastic brain tissue, or PBMCs (not recorded which). The receptor was derived from a human donor with low-grade glioma or glioblastoma, undergoing nonglioma brain surgery, or in good health (not recorded which). V usage is TRBV6-1 and J usage is TRBJ2-2; D possibly uses TRBD1 or TRBD2 (5 bases each). The CDR3 loop is CASGDHPATGELFF. The CDR3 bases are TGTGCCAGCGGGGACCACCCGGCCACCGGGGAGCTGTTTTTT.